This TCR beta chain was identified in a study of shared clonotypes between healthy human individuals. Recent acute infections and vaccinations were absent in the healthy HIV-negative adult donors. The germline V and J ends were trimmed by 2 bases and 1 base, with 13 bases remaining between them. The length of the CDR3 is 16 residues. In germline, CDR1 is SGHNT, CDR2 YENEEA. The assay was immunoSEQ multiplex PCR, and TCRdb's table has in-frame clones only and misses some. The table shows about 1.5 million clones, with around 95% occurring only once. Turning to this clone: No antigen is known for it.

Study observations and caveats: Relative to their counterparts shared across all four donors, non-shared clonotypes exhibited diminished generation probabilities.

V is TRBV11-3 and J is TRBJ2-3; possibly TRBD1 for D (6 bases). The TCR was taken from a young man in good health. The sample consisted of naive CD4+ T cells sorted from blood. Indicated subset: CD45RA+ positively selected. The CDR3 coding sequence is TGTGCCAGCAGCTTATCGGCCAGGGGCCGCACAGATACGCAGTATTTT. Residues: CASSLSARGRTDTQYF. Full variable domain (remainder filled in from reference TRBV11-3 and TRBJ2-3): EAGVVQSPRYKIIEKKQPVAFWCNPISGHNTLYWYLQNLGQGPELLIRYENEEAVDDSQLPKDRFSAERLKGVDSTLKIQPAELGDSAVYLCASSLSARGRTDTQYFGPGTRLTVL.